Below are 7 T cell receptor beta chains sequenced from a single sample in a study of cytomegalovirus exposure and HLA in healthy donors (dated by TCRdb to 2017 to 2019). The library was prepared using the immunoSEQ multiplex PCR assay. TCRdb carries this immuneACCESS record with in-frame sequences only. Its versions omit some clonotypes, under half of them owing to an unresolved V gene in the studies checked, with the rest unexplained. The sample data list about 240,000 clones, and more than 75% of these were observed just once. Around 1.2% of the sample is in the top ten clones. The sample comprised PBMCs. All receptors derive from a woman in her twenties or thirties in good health and CMV-seropositive.

The V gene is TRBV21-1, the J gene TRBJ2-7; TRBD2, the table's D call, was not compared with the DNA. TRBV21-1 is annotated as a pseudogene. This CDR3 contains 15 residues. CDR3 bases: TGTGCCAGCAGCATAAGCGGGGGTAGCTCCTACGAGCAGTACTTC. Amino acids: CASSISGGSSYEQYF.

Comment on this clone: One end of the junction varies from germline; a read error may be responsible. The chain has TRBV9 and TRBJ2-5; weak D call: TRBD2 (5 bases). The V gene's germline CDR1 is SGDLS and CDR2 YYNGEE. This CDR3 contains 13 residues. The CDR3 loop is CASSPGYQETQYF. CDR3 nucleotide sequence: TGCGCCAGCAGCCCGGGGTACCAAGAGACCCAGTACTTC.

The chain couples TRBV19 to TRBJ1-1, with D possibly being TRBD1 (5 bases). V was pared by 2 bases and J by 0 bases, with 10 bases between. The CDR3 has 15 amino acids. Germline V gives CDR1 LNHDA, CDR2 SQIVND (reference sequence). Here the CDR3 reads CASSINDRMNTEAFF. CDR3 DNA sequence: TGTGCCAGTAGTATAAACGACAGAATGAACACTGAAGCTTTCTTT.

The chain has TRBV18 and TRBJ2-5; the D gene is possibly TRBD2 (5 bases). The CDR3 loop spans 15 amino acids. The germline V gene encodes CDR1 KGHSH and CDR2 LQKENI. V was clipped by 6 bases and J by 1 base, with 15 bases between them. DNA for the CDR3: TGTGCCAGCTCCCCTAACATGGGAGTCCAAGAGACCCAGTACTTC. The encoded protein is CASSPNMGVQETQYF.

J is TRBJ1-2 and V is TRBV28; no clear D. With 7 bases removed from V and 3 bases from J, the gap between germline ends came to 15 bases. CDR3 size: 14 residues. CDR1 and CDR2 (germline): MDHEN, SYDVKM. In nucleotides, the CDR3 is TGTGCCAGCAATACACGGCAGGCCTACTATGGCTACACCTTC. The encoded protein is CASNTRQAYYGYTF.

The genes are TRBV10-3 and TRBJ1-1; TRBD1 agrees at 9 bases. CDR1 and CDR2 (germline): ENHRY, SYGVKD. The V gene end was trimmed by 5 bases and the J gene end by 3 bases; junction bases not matched to a gene: 4. CDR3 length: 14 amino acids. For the CDR3, the DNA is TGTGCCATCAGTAAGACAGGGGGGGACACTGAAGCTTTCTTT. It encodes CAISKTGGDTEAFF.

The chain uses TRBV11-2 and TRBJ2-1; 10 bases align to TRBD2. Germline values: CDR1 SGHAT, CDR2 FQNNGV. V dropped 4 bases and J dropped 5; count of bases not matched to a gene: 2. This CDR3 contains 14 residues. The CDR3 loop reads CASSSLAGDNEQFF. CDR3 DNA sequence: TGTGCCAGCAGCTCCCTAGCGGGAGACAATGAGCAGTTCTTC.